The rows below give T cell receptor beta chains drawn from one sample of a study of T cell responses to AZD1222 COVID-19 vaccine. Here immunoSEQ multiplex PCR was the method, and the copy in TCRdb shows in-frame clones only, minus some. The table includes roughly 200,000 clones, about 91% detected once. The material sequenced was peripheral blood, taken on day 0 of AZD1222 vaccination. The receptors originated from an adult in good health. CDR3s include the opening cysteine and the closing phenylalanine or tryptophan. The D gene is left open where the match is weak. Clone size is shown for a subset of rows, as once, few, many or a class of expanded clone.

TRBJ1-4 TRBV25-1 . . TGTGCCAGCAGTGAATATAGATATGGGAGCAGTAATGAAAAACTGTTTTTT CASSEYRYGSSNEKLFF
TRBJ1-2 TRBV6-5 . few TGTGCCAGTCTCGGGGACGGGAGGGGGGCGAATGGCTACACCTTC CASLGDGRGANGYTF
TRBJ1-1 TRBV5-6 . . TGTGCCAGCAGCTTGGGGGGACGGGAGTACACTGAAGCTTTCTTT CASSLGGREYTEAFF
TRBJ2-1 TRBV19 . . TGTGCCAGTAGTATCGAGAACAGGGTATTCTACAATGAGCAGTTCTTC CASSIENRVFYNEQFF
TRBJ1-1 TRBV5-4 . . TGTGCCAGCAGCAGTGACACTGAAGCTTTCTTT CASSSDTEAFF
TRBJ1-1 TRBV3-1/TRBV3-2 . . TGTGCCGTATCCCCCGGGGGCACTGAAGCTTTCTTT CAVSPGGTEAFF
TRBJ1-6 TRBV2 . . TGTGCCAGCAGTGAGATACAGATTAATTCACCCCTCCACTTT CASSEIQINSPLHF
TRBJ1-4 TRBV5-1 . . TGCGCCAGCAGCCCTTCGGGGAGGGCACCTAATGAAAAACTGTTTTTT CASSPSGRAPNEKLFF
TRBJ2-7 TRBV5-1 . . TGCGCCAGCAGCACGGGCAGGGGGGCCGACGAGCAGTACTTC CASSTGRGADEQYF
TRBJ2-1 TRBV3-1/TRBV3-2 . . TGTGCCAGCAGCCAAGGGGCCGTTGGGCAGTTCTTC CASSQGAVGQFF
TRBJ1-5 TRBV19 . . TGTGCCAGTAGTATAGACGTGATCAGGGGACGCCGGAATAGCAATCAGCCCCAGCATTTT CASSIDVIRGRRNSNQPQHF
TRBJ1-2 TRBV30 . . TGTGCCTGGAGTTTCGGGACCGAGGATGGCTACACCTTC CAWSFGTEDGYTF
TRBJ1-5 TRBV15 . few TGTGCCACCAGTAGACTTACTCAGCCCCAGCATTTT CATSRLTQPQHF
TRBJ1-2 TRBV27 . . TGTGCCAGCAGTCGGACGGGGGCAGCTCCTTATGGCTACACCTTC CASSRTGAAPYGYTF
TRBJ1-2 TRBV2 . . TGTGCCAGCAGCAGACAGTCCATATATGGCTACACCTTC CASSRQSIYGYTF
TRBJ1-5 TRBV18 TRBD1 . TGTGCCAGCTCAGGGACAGGGGGAAATCAGCCCCAGCATTTT CASSGTGGNQPQHF
TRBJ1-6 TRBV5-1 TRBD1 . TGCGCCAGCAGCCCGGGACAGTCTAATTCACCCCTCCACTTT CASSPGQSNSPLHF
TRBJ1-2 TRBV11-2 . . TGTGCCAGCAGCTTAGGTAGGGCCATCCAATACGGCTACACCTTC CASSLGRAIQYGYTF
TRBJ1-1 TRBV30 . few TGTGCCTGGAGCTGGGCGTACATGAACACTGAAGCTTTCTTT CAWSWAYMNTEAFF
TRBJ1-5 TRBV6-4 TRBD1 few TGTGCCAGCAGTGACTCGGGGGACAGGGGAAAGAATCAGCCCCAGCATTTT CASSDSGDRGKNQPQHF
TRBJ1-4 TRBV28 TRBD1 . TGTGCCAGCAGAGGCGGCGGGACAGGGGACGAAAAACTGTTTTTT CASRGGGTGDEKLFF
TRBJ2-3 TRBV4-2 . . TGTGCCAGCAGCCAAGTTTTGAGAGATACGCAGTATTTT CASSQVLRDTQYF
TRBJ1-1 TRBV28 . . TGTGCCACTCGGCGGACGGTGAACACTGAAGCTTTCTTT CATRRTVNTEAFF
TRBJ1-1 TRBV5-1 . . TGCGCCAGCAGCGGATCAGCGCCGGAAGCTTTCTTT CASSGSAPEAFF
TRBJ1-2 TRBV12-3/TRBV12-4 . . TGTGCCAGCACCCAAGGGATTTTCTATGGCTACACCTTC CASTQGIFYGYTF
TRBJ2-7 TRBV7-3 . . TGTGCCAGCAGCACCGGCCCCCGACCCTCCTACGAGCAGTACTTC CASSTGPRPSYEQYF
TRBJ1-2 TRBV5-4 . . TGTGCCAGCTCCGCCCGTAACTATGGCTACACCTTC CASSARNYGYTF
TRBJ1-6 TRBV7-8 TRBD1 . TGTGCCAGCAGCTCGACGACAGGGTTTAATTCACCCCTCCACTTT CASSSTTGFNSPLHF
TRBJ1-2 TRBV6-5 TRBD1 . TGTGCCAGCAGTTCGGACAGGGGTGTAGGCTACACCTTC CASSSDRGVGYTF
TRBJ1-2 TRBV6-6 . . TGTGCCAGCAGTTATAGTGTGGGACCGTATGGCTACACCTTC CASSYSVGPYGYTF
TRBJ1-1 TRBV14 TRBD1 once TGTGCCAGCAGCCATGTACAGGGGGCTCGGGCTGAAGCTTTCTTT CASSHVQGARAEAFF
TRBJ2-7 TRBV11-2 TRBD1 once TGTGCCAGCAGCCCGAGGGCGACAGGGAGTGGCGAGCAGTACTTC CASSPRATGSGEQYF
TRBJ2-7 TRBV6-5 . once TGTGCCAGCAGGTTAACCGGGACCGTTTCCTACGAGCAGTACTTC CASRLTGTVSYEQYF
TRBJ2-5 TRBV19 . . TGTGCCAGTAGTACCCCGACAGGAGGTAAAGAGACCCAGTACTTC CASSTPTGGKETQYF
TRBJ2-4 TRBV30 TRBD2 . TGTGCCTGCTCCCTAGCGGGGGCCAGCGTAGCCAAAAACATTCAGTACTTC CACSLAGASVAKNIQYF